This TCR beta chain was obtained from a study of OX40 agonist ivuxolimab in advanced cancers. As for the study more broadly: Ivuxolimab was an agonistic, fully human IgG2 monoclonal antibody directed against OX40 (CD134), a costimulatory receptor. Intravenous ivuxolimab was administered to patients every 2 weeks at six dose levels: 0.01, 0.1, 0.3, 1.5, 3 and 10 mg/kg. Of the approximately 50 dose-escalation patients, hepatocellular carcinoma was present in approximately 20, melanoma in some 15, renal cell carcinoma in 9 and head and neck cancer in 9. In the dose-escalation cohort, 70% to 90% of patients were male, and the mean age was 60 years with a range of about 20 to 79. Patients were allowed to have had prior anti-PD-1, anti-PD-L1 or anti-CTLA-4 therapy, and approximately 40% of the dose-escalation patients had previously received checkpoint inhibitors. Three dose-escalation patients achieved partial responses, one with hepatocellular carcinoma and two with cutaneous melanoma. The purpose of peripheral TCRbeta sequencing was to test whether ivuxolimab changed TCR sequence diversity and led to clonal T-cell expansion. The paper reports the monotherapy dose-escalation portion (N of about 47 patients) of the phase I ivuxolimab trial. Points the paper makes about the study in general: The antigen specificity of the clonally expanded peripheral T cells was not determined. Partial responders in the 0.1-3.0 mg/kg groups had among the lowest normalized peripheral clonal expansion, especially among CD8+ T cells. On average, CD8+ T cells showed more expanded clones than CD4+ T cells after ivuxolimab. Low levels of normalized T-cell clonal expansion were also shown by some nonresponding patients. At doses of 0.1 to 3.0 mg/kg, clonal expansion of both CD4+ and CD8+ blood T cells was observed from baseline to week 6.

There are 19 amino acids in the CDR3, from cysteine to phenylalanine inclusive. Of the read, only the CDR3 DNA is kept; its 57 bases are in frame from base 1. Genomic DNA was extracted from sorted cells for sequencing of the TCRbeta CDR3 region. The immunoSEQ Assay was used to sequence the TCRbeta CDR3 regions. TCRdb limited this immuneACCESS table to in-frame rearrangements with V and J called. A share of clones is missing; checked studies link under half to unresolved V genes, and the rest is unexplained. The table for this sample lists some 60,000 clones; roughly nine tenths of them were counted only once. 0.3% to 0.45% of the sample is held by the ten biggest clonotypes. Patients with autoimmune disease history or receiving systemic immunosuppression were excluded from the trial. Peripheral blood for TCR sequencing was collected from all dose cohorts at baseline, on cycle 4 day 1, and on cycle 7 day 1. The samples were taken from a phase I, first-in-human, multicenter, open-label dose-escalation trial of ivuxolimab. The trial enrolled adults with locally advanced or metastatic head and neck squamous cell, hepatocellular, melanoma or renal cell carcinoma. Before TCR sequencing, CD4+ T cells and CD8+ T cells were sorted from peripheral blood as separate populations.

Details on this clone: Its antigen is unknown. No base quality information exists; no much larger clone differs at one position.

Sequencing used CD4+ or CD8+ T cells sorted from blood, obtained in a trial of the OX40 agonist ivuxolimab. The V and J segments used are TRBV21-1 and TRBJ2-4. TRBV21-1 is termed a pseudogene. This TCR was sampled from an adult with an advanced solid tumor such as melanoma, head and neck, liver or kidney cancer. The nucleotide sequence reads TGTGCCAGCAGCTCCCAGTGGGGGGCTCAGACCATAGGCAAAAACATTCAGTACTTC. Its translation is CASSSQWGAQTIGKNIQYF.